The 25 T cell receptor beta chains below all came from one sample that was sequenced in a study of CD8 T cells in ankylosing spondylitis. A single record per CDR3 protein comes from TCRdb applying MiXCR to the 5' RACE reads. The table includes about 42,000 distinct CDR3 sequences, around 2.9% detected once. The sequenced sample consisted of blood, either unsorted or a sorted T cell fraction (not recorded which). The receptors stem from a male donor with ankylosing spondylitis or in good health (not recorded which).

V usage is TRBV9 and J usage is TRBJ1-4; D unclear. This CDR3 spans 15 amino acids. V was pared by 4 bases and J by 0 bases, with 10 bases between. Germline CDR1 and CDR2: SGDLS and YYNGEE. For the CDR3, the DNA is TGTGCCAGCAGCCCGCGTCGCTCAACTAATGAAAAACTGTTTTTT. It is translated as CASSPRRSTNEKLFF.

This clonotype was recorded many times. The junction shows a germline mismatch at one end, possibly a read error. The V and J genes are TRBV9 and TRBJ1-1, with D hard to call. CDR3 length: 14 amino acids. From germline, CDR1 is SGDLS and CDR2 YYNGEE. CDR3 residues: CASSVDAMNTEAFF. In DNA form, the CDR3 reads TGTGCCAGCAGTGTAGACGCTATGAACACTGAAGCTTTCTTT. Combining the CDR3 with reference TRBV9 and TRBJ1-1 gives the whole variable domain DSGVTQTPKHLITATGQRVTLRCSPRSGDLSVYWYQQSLDQGLQFLIQYYNGEERAKGNILERFSAQQFPDLHSELNLSSLELGDSALYFCASSVDAMNTEAFFGQGTRLTVV.

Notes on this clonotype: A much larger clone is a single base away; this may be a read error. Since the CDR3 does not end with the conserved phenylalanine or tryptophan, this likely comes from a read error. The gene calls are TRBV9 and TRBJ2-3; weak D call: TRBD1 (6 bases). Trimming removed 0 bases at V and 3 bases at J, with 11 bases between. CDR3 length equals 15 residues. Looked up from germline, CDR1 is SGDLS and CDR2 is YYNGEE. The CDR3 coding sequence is TGTGCCAGCAGCGTAGTTGGGGGCCTGACAGATACGCAGTATTGT. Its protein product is CASSVVGGLTDTQYC.

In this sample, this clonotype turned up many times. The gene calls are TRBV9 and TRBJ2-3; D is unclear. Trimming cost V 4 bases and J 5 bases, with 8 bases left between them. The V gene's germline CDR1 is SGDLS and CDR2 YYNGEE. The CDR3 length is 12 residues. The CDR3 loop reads CASSLLGDTQYF. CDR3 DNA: TGTGCCAGCAGCCTCCTAGGAGATACGCAGTATTTT.

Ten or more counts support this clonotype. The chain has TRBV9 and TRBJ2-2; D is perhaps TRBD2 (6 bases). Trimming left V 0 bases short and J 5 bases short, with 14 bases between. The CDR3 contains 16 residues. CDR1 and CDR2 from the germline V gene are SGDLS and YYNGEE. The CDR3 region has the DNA TGTGCCAGCAGCGTAGAGGCAGGGAGGAGAACCGGGGAGCTGTTTTTT. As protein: CASSVEAGRRTGELFF.

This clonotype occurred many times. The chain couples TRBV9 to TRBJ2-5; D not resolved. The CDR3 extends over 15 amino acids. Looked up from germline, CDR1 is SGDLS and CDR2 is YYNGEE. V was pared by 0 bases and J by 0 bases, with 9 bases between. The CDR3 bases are TGTGCCAGCAGCGTAGCCACGAGTTACCAAGAGACCCAGTACTTC. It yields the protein CASSVATSYQETQYF.

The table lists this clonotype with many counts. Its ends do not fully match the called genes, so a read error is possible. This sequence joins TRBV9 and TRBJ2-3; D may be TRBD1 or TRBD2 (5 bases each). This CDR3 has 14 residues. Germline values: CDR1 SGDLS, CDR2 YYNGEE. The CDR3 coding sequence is TGTGCCAGCAGCCCAAGGACACGGGGAGATGCGCAGTATTTT. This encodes CASSPRTRGDAQYF.

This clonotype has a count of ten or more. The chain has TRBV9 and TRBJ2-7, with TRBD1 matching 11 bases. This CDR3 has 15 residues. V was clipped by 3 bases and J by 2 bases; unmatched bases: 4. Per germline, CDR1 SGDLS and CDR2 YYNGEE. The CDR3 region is CASSGGQGAAYEQYF. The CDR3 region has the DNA TGTGCCAGCAGCGGCGGACAGGGGGCTGCCTACGAGCAGTACTTC.

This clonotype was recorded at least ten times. The CDR3 nucleotides read TGTGCCAGCAGCGTAGGGCCCAGTGGATGGTCCTACAATGAGCAGTTCTTC. It yields the protein CASSVGPSGWSYNEQFF. The chain carries TRBV9 and TRBJ2-1, with no clear D. The V and J ends lost 0 bases and 1 base respectively, with 14 bases between them. The CDR3 is 17 amino acids. Germline lookup yields CDR1 SGDLS and CDR2 YYNGEE. The entire variable domain, with the rest obtained from reference TRBV9 and TRBJ2-1, is as follows: DSGVTQTPKHLITATGQRVTLRCSPRSGDLSVYWYQQSLDQGLQFLIQYYNGEERAKGNILERFSAQQFPDLHSELNLSSLELGDSALYFCASSVGPSGWSYNEQFFGPGTRLTVL.

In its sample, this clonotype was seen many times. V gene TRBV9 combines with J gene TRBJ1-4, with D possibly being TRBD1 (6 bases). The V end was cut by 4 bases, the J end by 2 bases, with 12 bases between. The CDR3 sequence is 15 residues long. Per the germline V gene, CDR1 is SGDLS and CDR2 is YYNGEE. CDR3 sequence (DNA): TGTGCCAGCAGCTTCACAGGGCGGACTAATGAAAAACTGTTTTTT. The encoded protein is CASSFTGRTNEKLFF.

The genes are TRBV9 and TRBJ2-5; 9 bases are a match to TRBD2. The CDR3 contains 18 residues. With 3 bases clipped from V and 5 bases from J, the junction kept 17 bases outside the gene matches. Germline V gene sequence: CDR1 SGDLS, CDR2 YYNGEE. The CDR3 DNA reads TGTGCCAGCAGCGGACCACGGCCTGGCGGGAGGGGTTTGGAGACCCAGTACTTC. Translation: CASSGPRPGGRGLETQYF.

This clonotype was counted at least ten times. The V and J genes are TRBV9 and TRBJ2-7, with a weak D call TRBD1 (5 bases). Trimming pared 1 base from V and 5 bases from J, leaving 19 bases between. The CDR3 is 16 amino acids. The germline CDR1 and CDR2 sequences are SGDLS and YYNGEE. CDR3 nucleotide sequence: TGTGCCAGCAGCGTACGGTCTGTCGGCAGGGCCCACGAGCAGTACTTC. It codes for CASSVRSVGRAHEQYF.

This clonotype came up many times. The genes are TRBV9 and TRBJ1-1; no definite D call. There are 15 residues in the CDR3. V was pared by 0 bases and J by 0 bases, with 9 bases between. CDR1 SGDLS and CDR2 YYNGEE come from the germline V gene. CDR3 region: CASSVVVSLNTEAFF. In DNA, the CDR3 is TGTGCCAGCAGCGTAGTTGTCAGCCTGAACACTGAAGCTTTCTTT.

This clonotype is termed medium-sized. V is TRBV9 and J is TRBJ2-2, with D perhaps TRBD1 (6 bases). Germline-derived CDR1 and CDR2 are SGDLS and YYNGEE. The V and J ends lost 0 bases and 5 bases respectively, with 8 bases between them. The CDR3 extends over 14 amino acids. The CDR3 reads CASSVGGRTGELFF. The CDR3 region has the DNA TGTGCCAGCAGCGTAGGGGGGCGGACCGGGGAGCTGTTTTTT.

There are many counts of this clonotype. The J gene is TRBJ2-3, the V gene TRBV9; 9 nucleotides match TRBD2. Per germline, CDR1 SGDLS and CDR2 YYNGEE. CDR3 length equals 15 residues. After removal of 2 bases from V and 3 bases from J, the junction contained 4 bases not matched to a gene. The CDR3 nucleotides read TGTGCCAGCAGCGTGTTAGCGGGGGATACAGATACGCAGTATTTT. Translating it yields CASSVLAGDTDTQYF.

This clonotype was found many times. CDR3 amino acids: CASSVEGQGLEETQYF. The CDR3 coding sequence is TGTGCCAGCAGCGTAGAAGGCCAGGGGCTCGAAGAGACCCAGTACTTC. The gene calls are TRBV9 and TRBJ2-5; possible D gene TRBD1, 6 bases. With 0 bases removed from V and 3 bases from J, the gap between germline ends came to 15 bases. This CDR3 is built from 16 residues. Germline-derived CDR1 and CDR2 are SGDLS and YYNGEE.

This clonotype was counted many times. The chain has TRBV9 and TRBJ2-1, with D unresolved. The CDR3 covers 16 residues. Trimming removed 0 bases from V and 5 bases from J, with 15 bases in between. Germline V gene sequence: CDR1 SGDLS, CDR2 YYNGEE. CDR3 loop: CASSVGLNSRHNEQFF. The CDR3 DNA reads TGTGCCAGCAGCGTAGGGCTGAACTCGCGGCACAATGAGCAGTTCTTC.

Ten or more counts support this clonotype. The CDR3 reads CASSALAPSTDTQYF. The CDR3 region has the DNA TGTGCCAGCAGCGCCCTAGCGCCAAGCACAGATACGCAGTATTTT. V usage is TRBV9 and J usage is TRBJ2-3, with D possibly TRBD2 on 6 matching bases. Trimming took off 3 bases at V and 0 bases at J, with 11 bases between the two ends. The CDR3 covers 15 residues. Germline assignment: CDR1 SGDLS and CDR2 YYNGEE.

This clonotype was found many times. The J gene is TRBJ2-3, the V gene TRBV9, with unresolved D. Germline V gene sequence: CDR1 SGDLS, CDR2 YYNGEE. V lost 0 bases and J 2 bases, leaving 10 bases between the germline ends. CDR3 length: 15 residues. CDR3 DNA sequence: TGTGCCAGCAGCGTAGGGCAGGACCTCACAGATACGCAGTATTTT. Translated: CASSVGQDLTDTQYF.

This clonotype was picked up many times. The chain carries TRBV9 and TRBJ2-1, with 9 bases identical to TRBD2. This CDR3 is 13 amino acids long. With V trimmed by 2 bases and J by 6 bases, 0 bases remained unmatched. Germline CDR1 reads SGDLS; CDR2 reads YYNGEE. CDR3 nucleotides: TGTGCCAGCAGCGTTAGCGGGAGCAATGAGCAGTTCTTC. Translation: CASSVSGSNEQFF.

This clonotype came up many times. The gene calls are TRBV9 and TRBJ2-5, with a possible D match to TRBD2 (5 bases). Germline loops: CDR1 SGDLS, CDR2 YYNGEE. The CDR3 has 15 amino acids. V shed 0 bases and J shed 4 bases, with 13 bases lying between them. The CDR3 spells CASSVDQLEVETQYF. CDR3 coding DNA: TGTGCCAGCAGCGTAGACCAGTTGGAGGTAGAGACCCAGTACTTC. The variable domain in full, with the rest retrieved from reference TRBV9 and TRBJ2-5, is DSGVTQTPKHLITATGQRVTLRCSPRSGDLSVYWYQQSLDQGLQFLIQYYNGEERAKGNILERFSAQQFPDLHSELNLSSLELGDSALYFCASSVDQLEVETQYFGPGTRLLVL.

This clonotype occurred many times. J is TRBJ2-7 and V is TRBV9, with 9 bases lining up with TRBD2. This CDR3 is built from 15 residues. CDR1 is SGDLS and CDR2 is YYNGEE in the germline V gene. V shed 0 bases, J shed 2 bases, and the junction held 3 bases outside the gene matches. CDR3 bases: TGTGCCAGCAGCGTAGGGACTAGCGAACCCTACGAGCAGTACTTC. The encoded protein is CASSVGTSEPYEQYF.

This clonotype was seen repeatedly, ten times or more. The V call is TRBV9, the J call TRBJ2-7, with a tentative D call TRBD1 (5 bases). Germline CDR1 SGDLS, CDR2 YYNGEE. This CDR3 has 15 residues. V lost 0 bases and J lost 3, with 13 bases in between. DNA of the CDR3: TGTGCCAGCAGCGTAGGTTCAGGGTGGGGCTACGAGCAGTACTTC. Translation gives CASSVGSGWGYEQYF.

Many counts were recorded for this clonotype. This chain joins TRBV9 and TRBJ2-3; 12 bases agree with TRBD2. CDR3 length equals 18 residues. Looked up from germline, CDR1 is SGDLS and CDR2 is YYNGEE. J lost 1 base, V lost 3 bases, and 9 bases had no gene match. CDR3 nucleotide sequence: TGTGCCAGCAGCGGGGGGACTAGCGGGTCTTGGGGCACAGATACGCAGTATTTT. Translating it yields CASSGGTSGSWGTDTQYF.

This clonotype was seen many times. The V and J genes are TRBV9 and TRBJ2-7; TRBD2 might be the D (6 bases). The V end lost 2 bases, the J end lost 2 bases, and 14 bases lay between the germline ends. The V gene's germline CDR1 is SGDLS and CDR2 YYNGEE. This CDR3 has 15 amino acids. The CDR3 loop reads CASSVGGTATYEQYF. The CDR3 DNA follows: TGTGCCAGCAGCGTGGGCGGGACTGCAACCTACGAGCAGTACTTC.